This T cell receptor beta chain came from a study of T cells after yellow fever vaccination. Study-wide background: It was SMART-Seq v4 Ultra Low Input that prepared the fractions with low cell numbers.

Study-wide results and caveats: Post-booster samples contained most primary-vaccination clones (more than 95% CD4, roughly 88% CD8). Though it reached lower strength, the secondary response hit its peak faster, day 5 versus 15. Only a small proportion of the clonotypes turned up in both the CD4 and the CD8 compartments, likely arising from convergent recombination.

Deletions cut 5 bases from V and 4 bases from J, with 15 bases between. Germline CDR1 is SGHTA and CDR2 is FQGTGA. This CDR3 comprises 15 residues. TCRdb used MiXCR to reprocess the 5' RACE reads, holding one entry per CDR3 protein. The repertoire holds some 120,000 distinct CDR3 sequences, about 8.4% seen once, with almost 40% in the top ten. This clonotype is termed large (0.1 to 1%). Antigen: not known. The sequenced sample was CD8+ T cells sorted from PBMCs, obtained on the day of the yellow fever booster vaccination. The J gene is TRBJ2-1, the V gene TRBV7-3; D might be TRBD1 or TRBD2, each matching 5 bases. The clonotype was recovered from a man between 18 and 35 years old who received the YFV17D yellow fever vaccine. The DNA of the CDR3 is TGTGCCAGCAGCCGAGGGGCCTCCGGGTACAATGAGCAGTTCTTC. Translation gives CASSRGASGYNEQFF.